These T cell receptor beta chains were read from a single sample in a study of cytomegalovirus exposure and HLA in healthy donors. TCRdb keeps only in-frame clones here, not all; method: immunoSEQ multiplex PCR. In the table there are about 140,000 clones, about 82% of which are singletons. Specimen: PBMCs. The receptors come from a man younger than 45 in good health and CMV-seronegative. Each CDR3 is given with its conserved first and last residue. Fields, in order: V gene, D gene, J gene, clone size, CDR3 DNA, CDR3 protein. D genes are given only for firm matches. Size is stated for part of the rows, as once, few or many counts, or as a class when the clone is expanded.

>TRBV7-9|TRBD1|TRBJ1-1|.
TGTGCCAGCAGCTCACAGGGGGCCACTGAAGCTTTCTTT
CASSSQGATEAFF
>TRBV25-1|.|TRBJ2-1|.
TGTGCCAGCAGTGAATCGGCAGGGTTGGATGAGCAGTTCTTC
CASSESAGLDEQFF
>TRBV7-9|TRBD1|TRBJ1-1|.
TGTGCCAGCAGCCTTTCCGGGACAGGGGATGGTGTTGAAGCTTTCTTT
CASSLSGTGDGVEAFF
>TRBV6-4|.|TRBJ1-1|once
TGTGCCAGCAGTCCAGAATGCCTGTTGAACACTGAAGCTTTCTTT
CASSPECLLNTEAFF
>TRBV5-4|TRBD1|TRBJ2-2|.
TGTGCCAGCAGCCAGTTTACAGGGGCCAACACCGGGGAGCTGTTTTTT
CASSQFTGANTGELFF
>TRBV7-9|.|TRBJ2-1|.
TGTGCCAGCAGCGGATGGGGGGGCCCTAACAATGAGCAGTTCTTC
CASSGWGGPNNEQFF
>TRBV27|.|TRBJ2-7|.
TGTGCCAGCAGTTTAGCTACCAACTACGAGCAGTACTTC
CASSLATNYEQYF
>TRBV5-4|TRBD2|TRBJ2-5|few
TGTGCCAGCAGCTTGGGCGGGGGGGCGTTGGAGACCCAGTACTTC
CASSLGGGALETQYF
>TRBV10-1|TRBD2|TRBJ2-3|.
TGCGCCAGCAGCGACACCAGGGGTAGCGGGGTGTCGACAGATACGCAGTATTTT
CASSDTRGSGVSTDTQYF
>TRBV4-1|TRBD1|TRBJ1-2|.
TGCGCCAGCGATAATTCCGGACAGGGGACGAGGGGCTACACCTTC
CASDNSGQGTRGYTF
>TRBV6-1|.|TRBJ2-7|.
TGTGCCAGCAGTTTTGACAGGCCAGGATACGAGCAGTACTTC
CASSFDRPGYEQYF
>TRBV28|TRBD1|TRBJ2-7|.
TGTGCCAGCAGTCTCTCCCGGGACAGGATCTTC
CASSLSRDRIF
>TRBV11-2|.|TRBJ1-1|.
TGTGCCAGCAGCCCACAGAAACCCTACACTGAAGCTTTCTTT
CASSPQKPYTEAFF
>TRBV28|TRBD1|TRBJ2-3|.
TGTGCCAGCAGTTCCGGACAGGGGACAGATACGCAGTATTTT
CASSSGQGTDTQYF
>TRBV4-2|.|TRBJ2-5|.
TGTGCCAGCAGCCAGTACAGGTTAGAGACCCAGTACTTC
CASSQYRLETQYF
>TRBV2|.|TRBJ2-5|.
TGTGCCAGCAGTTCGGCAGGTCGTACGGAGACCCAGTACTTC
CASSSAGRTETQYF
>TRBV5-1|TRBD1|TRBJ1-4|.
TGCGCCAGCAGCTCACAGGGGGCCAAACTGTTTTTT
CASSSQGAKLFF
>TRBV6-1|.|TRBJ2-5|.
TGTGCCAGCAGTGGAGGTTGGACCCAGTACTTC
CASSGGWTQYF
>TRBV5-6|TRBD1|TRBJ2-7|.
TGTGCCAGCAGCTTGGGGACAGGCCCCTACGAGCAGTACTTC
CASSLGTGPYEQYF
>TRBV5-1|TRBD1|TRBJ2-5|.
TGCGCCAGCAGCTTGGGTGACAGGGTGGGGGAGACCCAGTACTTC
CASSLGDRVGETQYF
>TRBV9|TRBD2|TRBJ2-1|.
TGTGCCAGCAGCTTACGGACTAGCGGGGGGTACAATGAGCAGTTCTTC
CASSLRTSGGYNEQFF
>TRBV11-1|.|TRBJ1-1|.
TGTGCCAGCAGCGCACGTCAGACAGGAGCAAGCACTGAAGCTTTCTTT
CASSARQTGASTEAFF
>TRBV4-1|TRBD2|TRBJ2-7|.
TGCGCCAGCAGCGCCATAGCGGGGAGTAGTTCCGAGCAGTACTTC
CASSAIAGSSSEQYF
>TRBV19|TRBD1|TRBJ2-2|.
TGTGCCAGTAGTGCGACAGGGTCGAACACCGGGGAGCTGTTTTTT
CASSATGSNTGELFF
>TRBV28|TRBD2|TRBJ2-2|.
TGTGCCAGCACGGACCTGACTAGCGGGGGGGCTAGAGGCGCCGGGGAGCTGTTTTTT
CASTDLTSGGARGAGELFF
>TRBV12-1|.|TRBJ1-1|.
TGTGCCAGCAGCTTCCTAGGAAGGGGGAACACTGAAGCTTTCTTT
CASSFLGRGNTEAFF
>TRBV5-5|.|TRBJ2-7|.
TGTGCCAGCAGCTGGGAGACAGGCCCGAGGGGCGAGCAGTACTTC
CASSWETGPRGEQYF
>TRBV5-1|TRBD1|TRBJ2-5|once
TGCGCCAGCAGCCCGGCCTACAGGGGGCAGAAGACCCAGTACTTC
CASSPAYRGQKTQYF
>TRBV4-2|TRBD2|TRBJ2-1|.
TGTGCCGGCAGCCAAGAAACTAGCGGGAGGCCCGGGCTTGAGCAGTTCTTC
CAGSQETSGRPGLEQFF
>TRBV4-2|TRBD1|TRBJ1-4|.
TGTGCCAGCAGCCCTACAGGGGAGGTTGAAAAACTGTTTTTT
CASSPTGEVEKLFF
>TRBV5-1|TRBD1|TRBJ2-7|.
TGCGCCAGCAGCTTCGAGGCAGGGGGTTACGAGCAGTACTTC
CASSFEAGGYEQYF
>TRBV7-7|TRBD1|TRBJ2-7|few
TGTGCCAGCAGCCAGGGACAGACCTACGAGCAGTACTTC
CASSQGQTYEQYF
>TRBV5-6|.|TRBJ1-5|.
TGTGCCAGCAGCTTTACAGGGAATCAGCCCCAGCATTTT
CASSFTGNQPQHF
>TRBV5-6|.|TRBJ2-7|.
TGTGCCAGCAGCCCAACCGAGACACTTCCTTTCAACGAGCAGTACTTC
CASSPTETLPFNEQYF
>TRBV7-8|TRBD1|TRBJ2-7|few
TGTGCCAGCAGTTGGGACAGCCAAGAGCAGTACTTC
CASSWDSQEQYF
>TRBV28|.|TRBJ1-2|.
TGTGCCAGCAGTGCGTTCGGGAGCTACACCTTC
CASSAFGSYTF
>TRBV7-9|.|TRBJ1-5|.
TGTGCCAGCAGCTTAGCGCGCGGGGGAAATCAGCCCCAGCATTTT
CASSLARGGNQPQHF
>TRBV6-6|TRBD1|TRBJ1-1|.
TGTGCCAGCAGTATCAACCCGACTGACAGGGGGACTGTGGCTTTCTTT
CASSINPTDRGTVAFF
>TRBV14|.|TRBJ2-2|few
TGTGCCAGCAGCCAAGGAGGGACAACGAACACCGGGGAGCTGTTTTTT
CASSQGGTTNTGELFF
>TRBV5-1|.|TRBJ2-5|.
TGCGCCAGCAGCTTGGCCGCCGCGGGTGAGACCCAGTACTTC
CASSLAAAGETQYF
>TRBV5-1|.|TRBJ2-5|.
TGCGCCAGCAGCGCAGACTACCGGGACACCCTAAGAGGGGAGACCCAGTACTTC
CASSADYRDTLRGETQYF
>TRBV5-1|.|TRBJ1-6|.
TGCGCCAGCAGGGGGTCAGGGGATTCACCCCTCCACTTT
CASRGSGDSPLHF
>TRBV9|.|TRBJ2-7|.
TGTGCCAGCAGCTCCCGACCGACCCCCGGGACCTACGAGCAGTACTTC
CASSSRPTPGTYEQYF
>TRBV6-4|TRBD2|TRBJ2-7|few
TGTGCCAGCTTCTCTCGACTAGCGGTCTACGAGCAGTACTTC
CASFSRLAVYEQYF
>TRBV2|TRBD2|TRBJ2-3|.
TGTGCCAGCAGTAAATGGACTAGCGGGGGCACAGATACGCAGTATTTT
CASSKWTSGGTDTQYF
>TRBV7-6|.|TRBJ1-1|.
TGTGCCAGCAGCCAGGCCAGGAACACTGAAGCTTTCTTT
CASSQARNTEAFF
>TRBV19|.|TRBJ1-4|.
TGTGCCAGTAGTGTGTGGAGGACGGCGGGTAATGAAAAACTGTTTTTT
CASSVWRTAGNEKLFF
>TRBV19|.|TRBJ1-1|few
TGTGCCAGTAGTCCTTCCGTCGGTATGAACACTGAAGCTTTCTTT
CASSPSVGMNTEAFF
>TRBV7-7|.|TRBJ2-5|.
TGTGCTAGCAGCTTAGTGGGGCCTTTAGAGACCCAGTACTTC
CASSLVGPLETQYF
>TRBV6-5|TRBD1|TRBJ2-5|.
TGTGCCAGCAGCTTTGGGGCAGGGGGCAGGGAGACCCAGTACTTC
CASSFGAGGRETQYF
>TRBV5-4|TRBD1|TRBJ1-2|.
TGTGCCAGCAGCCAGGACAGGGGCCGGAGACCCAATGGCTACACCTTC
CASSQDRGRRPNGYTF
>TRBV5-4|TRBD1|TRBJ2-7|.
TGTGCCAGCAGCCAGGACAGGGGGCGGGAGCAGTACTTC
CASSQDRGREQYF
>TRBV7-9|TRBD2|TRBJ2-7|once
TGTGCCAGCAGTCGAGGACTAGCGGGATTCTACGAGCAGTACTTC
CASSRGLAGFYEQYF
>TRBV28|.|TRBJ1-1|.
TGTGCCAGCAGGGTTGGACTTTACACTGAAGCTTTCTTT
CASRVGLYTEAFF
>TRBV5-6|TRBD1|TRBJ1-6|few
TGTGCCAGCTGCTACAGGGGCGGGAATTCACCCCTCCACTTT
CASCYRGGNSPLHF
>TRBV19|TRBD2|TRBJ2-5|.
TGTGCCAGTAGTATCCTAGCGGACCAAGAGACCCAGTACTTC
CASSILADQETQYF
>TRBV15|TRBD2|TRBJ2-7|.
TGTGCCACCAGCAGAGATACTAGCGGGAGCTACGAGCAGTACTTC
CATSRDTSGSYEQYF
>TRBV5-1|.|TRBJ2-7|.
TGCGCCAGCAGCTTGGAGGCCAGGGCGTTTGACGAGCAGTACTTC
CASSLEARAFDEQYF
>TRBV29-1|.|TRBJ2-5|.
TGCAGCGTTGGACCCGGTTGGCAGGGTGAGACCCAGTACTTC
CSVGPGWQGETQYF
>TRBV11-2|.|TRBJ2-1|.
TGTGCCAGCAGCCCCTTGGGGACTTTTCAGCAGTTCTTC
CASSPLGTFQQFF